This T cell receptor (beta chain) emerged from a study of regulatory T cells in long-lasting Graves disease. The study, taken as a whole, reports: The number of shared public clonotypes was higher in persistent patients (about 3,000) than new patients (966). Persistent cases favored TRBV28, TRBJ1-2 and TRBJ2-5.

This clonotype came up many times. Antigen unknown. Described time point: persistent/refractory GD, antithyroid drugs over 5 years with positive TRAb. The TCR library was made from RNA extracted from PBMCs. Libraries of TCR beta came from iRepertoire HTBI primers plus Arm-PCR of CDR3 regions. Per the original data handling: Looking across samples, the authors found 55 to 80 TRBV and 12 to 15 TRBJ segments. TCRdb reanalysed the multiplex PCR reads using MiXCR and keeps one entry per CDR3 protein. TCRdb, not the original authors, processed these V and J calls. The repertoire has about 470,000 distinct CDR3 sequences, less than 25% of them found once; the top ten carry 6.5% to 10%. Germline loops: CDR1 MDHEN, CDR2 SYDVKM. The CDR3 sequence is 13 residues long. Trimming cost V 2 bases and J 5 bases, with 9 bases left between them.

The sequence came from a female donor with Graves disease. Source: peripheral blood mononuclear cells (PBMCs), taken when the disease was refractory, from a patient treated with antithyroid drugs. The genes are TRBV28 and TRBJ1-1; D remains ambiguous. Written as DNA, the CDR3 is TGTGCCAGCAGTTTAGTGGGGATAACTGAAGCTTTCTTT. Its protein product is CASSLVGITEAFF.